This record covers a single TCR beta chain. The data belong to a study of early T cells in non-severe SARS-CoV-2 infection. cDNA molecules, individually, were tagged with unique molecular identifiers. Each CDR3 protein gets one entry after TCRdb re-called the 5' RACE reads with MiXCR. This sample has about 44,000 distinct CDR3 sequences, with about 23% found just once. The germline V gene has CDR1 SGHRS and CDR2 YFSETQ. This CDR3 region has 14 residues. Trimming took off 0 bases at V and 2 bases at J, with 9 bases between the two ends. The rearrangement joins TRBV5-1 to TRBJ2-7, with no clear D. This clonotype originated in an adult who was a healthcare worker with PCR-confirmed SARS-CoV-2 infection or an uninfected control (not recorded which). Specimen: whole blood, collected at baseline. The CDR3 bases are TGCGCCAGCAGCTTGGGTTCCGGCGCCTACGAGCAGTACTTC. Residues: CASSLGSGAYEQYF.